The 3 T cell receptor beta chains in this list originate from one sample, sequenced in a study of T cells in Graves' hyperthyroidism and ophthalmopathy. The source material, RNA transcripts, was used to amplify TCR beta CDR3 regions. HTBI primers drove first-round RT-PCR of the TCR CDR3. TCRdb re-derived calls from the multiplex PCR reads in MiXCR, one entry per CDR3 protein. Of fewer than 500,000 distinct CDR3 sequences listed, roughly 12% are singletons. Sequenced material: blood. The receptor set was obtained from a man aged 25 to 45 with Graves' hyperthyroidism that later progressed to Graves' ophthalmopathy.

This clonotype was recorded many times. The chain employs TRBV10-3 and TRBJ2-1; 7 nucleotides line up with TRBD2. The germline V gene has CDR1 ENHRY and CDR2 SYGVKD. The V and J ends lost 2 bases and 1 base, in that order; junction bases with no gene match: 2. This CDR3 contains 15 residues. The CDR3 DNA is TGTGCCATCAGTGAGGGACTAGATTCCTACAATGAGCAGTTCTTC. Residues: CAISEGLDSYNEQFF.

V is TRBV7-9 and J is TRBJ2-1, with TRBD1 matching over 8 bases. CDR1 is SEHNR and CDR2 is FQNEAQ in the germline V gene (reference sequence). The CDR3 totals 18 residues. The V gene end was trimmed by 2 bases and the J gene end by 6 bases; junction bases not matched to a gene: 15. The CDR3 is CASSLNSPRTGFFNEQFF. Here the CDR3 DNA reads TGTGCCAGCAGCTTAAACTCCCCTAGGACAGGGTTTTTCAATGAGCAGTTCTTC.

In its sample, this clonotype was seen many times. The rearrangement joins TRBV12-3 or TRBV12-4 to TRBJ1-1; 7 positions agree with TRBD1. The junction had 9 bases not matched to a gene; V was cut back by 6 bases and J by 5 bases. CDR3 length equals 14 residues. CDR3 loop: CASRTGTVWTEAFF. CDR3 DNA sequence: TGTGCCAGCAGGACAGGGACGGTTTGGACTGAAGCTTTCTTT.